Described below is a single TCR beta chain sequence and its context. Only in-frame clones appear in the TCRdb table, and some are missing; sequencing was by immunoSEQ multiplex PCR. The sample yields tens of thousands of clones, just under 95% seen once. The data were obtained in a study of technical replicates of blood from several donors. Germline loops: CDR1 SQVTM, CDR2 ANQGSEA. Unmatched junction bases numbered 7, after V lost 3 bases and J lost 6 bases. The CDR3 is 13 amino acids. The source material was PBMCs. The clonotype was recovered from a human donor in good health. Some clones in this sample may be carry-over from other donors' samples. The chain carries TRBV29-1 and TRBJ1-2; 7 nucleotides line up with TRBD1. The CDR3 region is CSVENNRGNGYTF. DNA of the CDR3: TGCAGCGTTGAGAATAACAGGGGTAATGGCTACACCTTC.